These T cell receptor beta chains were read from a single sample in a study of shared clonotypes between healthy human individuals. TCRdb keeps only in-frame clones here, not all; method: immunoSEQ multiplex PCR. The table lists about 2 million clones, roughly 94% of them singletons. The material sequenced was naive CD8+ T cells sorted from blood. Source of these receptors: a man aged 18 to 30 in good health. CDR3s include the opening cysteine and the closing phenylalanine or tryptophan. Fields, in order: D gene, clone size, J gene, V gene, CDR3 DNA, CDR3 protein. The D gene is left open where the match is weak. Rows may omit the clone size; those that give it use once, few, many or a size class.

d_call: NA
clone_size: few
j_call: TRBJ1-5
v_call: TRBV27
cdr3_nt: TGTGCCAGCAGTGCTCTCCCGGAGAGTCAATCGGCCCAGCATTTT
cdr3_aa: CASSALPESQSAQHF

d_call: TRBD2
clone_size: NA
j_call: TRBJ2-5
v_call: TRBV6-1
cdr3_nt: TGTGCCAGCAGCGGACTAGCGGGAGAGACCCAGTACTTC
cdr3_aa: CASSGLAGETQYF

d_call: NA
clone_size: NA
j_call: TRBJ2-1
v_call: TRBV6-5
cdr3_nt: TGTGCCAGCAGATCGGGCCGGCCGGATGAGCAGTTCTTC
cdr3_aa: CASRSGRPDEQFF

d_call: NA
clone_size: NA
j_call: TRBJ2-3
v_call: TRBV27
cdr3_nt: TGTGCCAGCAGTCGTTTCGGGGATACGCAGTATTTT
cdr3_aa: CASSRFGDTQYF

d_call: NA
clone_size: NA
j_call: TRBJ1-2
v_call: TRBV29-1
cdr3_nt: TGCAGCGTTGAGTCTAACTATGGCTACACCTTC
cdr3_aa: CSVESNYGYTF

d_call: NA
clone_size: NA
j_call: TRBJ2-7
v_call: TRBV30
cdr3_nt: TGTGCCTGGAGTAGATCCAACTGGTGGGACGAGCAGTACTTC
cdr3_aa: CAWSRSNWWDEQYF

d_call: NA
clone_size: NA
j_call: TRBJ2-7
v_call: TRBV6-6
cdr3_nt: TGTGCCAGCAGTTACGGTGGAGACTCCTACGAGCAGTACTTC
cdr3_aa: CASSYGGDSYEQYF

d_call: NA
clone_size: NA
j_call: TRBJ2-1
v_call: TRBV10-3
cdr3_nt: TGTGCCATCAGGTCCGGGACCGTCTCCTACAATGAGCAGTTCTTC
cdr3_aa: CAIRSGTVSYNEQFF

d_call: TRBD1
clone_size: NA
j_call: TRBJ1-5
v_call: TRBV30
cdr3_nt: TGTGCCTGGAGTGCCGGGACAGGGGTTCAGCCCCAGCATTTT
cdr3_aa: CAWSAGTGVQPQHF

d_call: TRBD1
clone_size: once
j_call: TRBJ2-1
v_call: TRBV10-1
cdr3_nt: TGCGCCAGCAGTCCCGACAGGGGGCTAAACAATGAGCAGTTCTTC
cdr3_aa: CASSPDRGLNNEQFF

d_call: NA
clone_size: NA
j_call: TRBJ1-5
v_call: TRBV6-5
cdr3_nt: TGTGCCAGCAGTTACGGGGCAGGGGAAGGGCCCCAGCATTTT
cdr3_aa: CASSYGAGEGPQHF

d_call: NA
clone_size: NA
j_call: TRBJ2-7
v_call: TRBV4-1
cdr3_nt: TGCGCCAGCAGCCATACGAATGCCTACGAGCAGTACTTC
cdr3_aa: CASSHTNAYEQYF

d_call: TRBD2
clone_size: NA
j_call: TRBJ2-2
v_call: TRBV7-2
cdr3_nt: TGTGCCAGCAGCTCCGACCGGACTAGCGGATTAACGAACACCGGGGAGCTGTTTTTT
cdr3_aa: CASSSDRTSGLTNTGELFF